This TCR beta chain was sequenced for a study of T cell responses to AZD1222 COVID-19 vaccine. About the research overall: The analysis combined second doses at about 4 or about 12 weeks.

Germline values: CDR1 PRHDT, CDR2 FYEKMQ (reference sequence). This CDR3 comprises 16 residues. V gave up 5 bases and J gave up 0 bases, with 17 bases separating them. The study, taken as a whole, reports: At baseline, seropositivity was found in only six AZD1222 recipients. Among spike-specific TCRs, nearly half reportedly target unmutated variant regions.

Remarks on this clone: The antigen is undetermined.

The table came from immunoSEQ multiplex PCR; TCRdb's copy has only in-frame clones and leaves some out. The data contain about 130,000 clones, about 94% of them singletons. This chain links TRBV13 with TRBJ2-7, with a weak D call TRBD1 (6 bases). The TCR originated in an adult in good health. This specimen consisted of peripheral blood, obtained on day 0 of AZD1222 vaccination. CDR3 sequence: CASSHASTGLSYEQYF. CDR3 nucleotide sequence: TGTGCCAGCAGCCACGCCTCGACAGGCCTCTCCTACGAGCAGTACTTC. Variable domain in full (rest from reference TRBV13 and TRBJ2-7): AAGVIQSPRHLIKEKRETATLKCYPIPRHDTVYWYQQGPGQDPQFLISFYEKMQSDKGSIPDRFSAQQFSDYHSELNMSSLELGDSALYFCASSHASTGLSYEQYFGPGTRLTVT.